A single sample gave rise to the 27 T cell receptor beta chains below, sequenced in a study of vaccination effects on CD4 cells after COVID-19. Their specific antigens are unknown. Subsequent to 10 days of culture, CD4+ T cells were isolated. Participants completed two doses of the BNT162b2 or mRNA-1273 vaccine. TCRdb's table, derived via immunoSEQ multiplex PCR, lists solely in-frame clones and lacks some. In the table there are approximately 70,000 clones, around 69% of which are singletons. Here the sequenced sample was CD4+ T cells from PBMCs cultured without peptide, taken after COVID-19 vaccination. All receptors derive from a human donor who received a COVID-19 vaccine.

The V gene is TRBV5-4, the J gene TRBJ2-3, with 9 positions matching TRBD1. After removal of 2 bases from V and 3 bases from J, the junction contained 1 base not matched to a gene. The CDR3 is 14 amino acids. The germline V gene encodes CDR1 SGHNT and CDR2 YYREEE (reference sequence). CDR3 protein: CASSLQGATDTQYF. CDR3 sequence (DNA): TGTGCCAGCAGCTTACAGGGGGCAACAGATACGCAGTATTTT.

This clone was counted a few times. This sample includes further DNA sequences coding for the same CDR3. This chain connects TRBV18 to TRBJ1-1, with 7 bases matching TRBD1. Looked up from germline, CDR1 is KGHSH and CDR2 is LQKENI. The CDR3 has 14 amino acids. The ends lost 1 base at V and 1 base at J; junction bases unmatched: 0. The CDR3 loop is CASSPQGANTEAFF. In DNA, the CDR3 is TGTGCCAGCTCACCACAGGGGGCGAACACTGAAGCTTTCTTT.

The chain is built from TRBV27 and TRBJ2-3; TRBD2 matches at 10 bases. The germline V gene has CDR1 MNHEY and CDR2 SMNVEV (reference sequence). This CDR3 spans 16 amino acids. The junction had 12 bases not matched to a gene; V was cut back by 7 bases and J by 5 bases. The DNA of the CDR3 is TGTGCCAGCACCAAACGAGCGGGGGGGCCAGGAGATACGCAGTATTTT. It encodes CASTKRAGGPGDTQYF.

This clone was recorded a few times. The chain recombines TRBV7-3 with TRBJ1-6, with D hard to call. The germline V and J ends were trimmed by 6 bases and 7 bases, with 25 bases remaining between them. Germline lookup yields CDR1 SGHTA and CDR2 FQGTGA. This CDR3 is 18 amino acids long. The CDR3 loop is CASSPKSREVLGNSPLHF. For the CDR3, the DNA is TGTGCCAGCAGTCCCAAATCCCGGGAAGTCCTGGGGAATTCACCCCTCCACTTT.

The chain uses TRBV7-6 and TRBJ2-6; D is undetermined. CDR1 SGHVS and CDR2 FNYEAQ come from the germline V gene. The CDR3 covers 15 residues. Deletions cut 6 bases from V and 0 bases from J, with 9 bases between. The CDR3: CASSSGNSGANVLTF. The CDR3 DNA sequence: TGTGCCAGCAGTAGTGGGAACTCTGGGGCCAACGTCCTGACTTTC.

This rearrangement joins TRBV5-1 to TRBJ2-4; D not resolved. The germline CDR1 and CDR2 sequences are SGHRS and YFSETQ. The germline V and J ends were trimmed by 4 bases and 1 base, with 18 bases remaining between them. The CDR3 runs to 17 residues. The CDR3 coding sequence is TGCGCCAGCAGCGTGGCTAGGCCGACGAACGCCAAAAACATTCAGTACTTC. This codes for CASSVARPTNAKNIQYF.

The gene calls are TRBV7-8 and TRBJ2-7; 8 nucleotides line up with TRBD1. Germline V CDR1 and CDR2: SGHVS, FQNEAQ. V lost 5 bases to trimming and J lost 2 bases; unmatched junction nucleotides: 11. The CDR3 is 16 residues long. Written as DNA, the CDR3 is TGTGCCAGCAGCCCCCCCGGGACAGGTCGAGCCTACGAGCAGTACGTC. Protein: CASSPPGTGRAYEQYV.

The V call is TRBV7-2, the J call TRBJ1-4; D ambiguous. The CDR3 extends over 15 amino acids. Germline V gene data show CDR1 as SGHTA and CDR2 as FQGNSA. Trimming shortened V by 3 bases and J by 6 bases, and 14 bases separated the two germline ends. The CDR3 spells CASSFFRGSYEKLFF. CDR3 in DNA: TGTGCCAGCAGCTTCTTCCGGGGATCCTATGAAAAACTGTTTTTT.

CDR3 protein: CASRQGTVSGYTF. Here the CDR3 DNA reads TGCGCCAGCAGACAAGGGACAGTCTCTGGCTACACCTTC. This sequence joins TRBV5-1 and TRBJ1-2; 7 nucleotides line up with TRBD1. The CDR3 covers 13 residues. Germline CDR1 and CDR2: SGHRS and YFSETQ. J gave up 7 bases and V 5 bases, and 8 bases lay outside the gene matches.

CDR3 sequence reads: CATSLRGGPEAFF. CDR3 bases: TGTGCCACCAGCCTCCGGGGGGGCCCTGAAGCTTTCTTT. V gene TRBV15 combines with J gene TRBJ1-1, with a possible D match to TRBD1 (6 bases). The V gene's germline CDR1 is LNHNV and CDR2 YYDKDF (reference sequence). V was shortened by 5 bases and J by 6 bases, with 13 bases between the two germline ends. The CDR3 spans 13 residues.

This chain uses TRBV5-6 with TRBJ1-1; TRBD1 aligns across 8 bases. The CDR3 has 15 amino acids. V lost 4 bases and J lost 1; bases outside the gene matches: 6. The germline CDR1 and CDR2 sequences are SGHDT and YYEEEE. In DNA form, the CDR3 reads TGTGCCAGCAGCGCAGCCGGACAGGGGAACACTGAAGCTTTCTTT. Translation gives CASSAAGQGNTEAFF.

The chain has TRBV19 and TRBJ2-5; possibly TRBD1 for D (5 bases). This CDR3 is built from 13 residues. V lost 0 bases to trimming and J lost 5 bases, with 7 bases between them. Per the germline V gene, CDR1 is LNHDA and CDR2 is SQIVND (reference sequence). As DNA, the CDR3 is TGTGCCAGTAGTATAGATGGGGCGGAGACCCAGTACTTC. Protein sequence: CASSIDGAETQYF.

This clone was seen a few times. The chain employs TRBV7-9 and TRBJ1-6; D is unclear. The CDR3 runs 14 residues. V shed 0 bases and J shed 11 bases, with 11 bases lying between them. The germline V gene encodes CDR1 SEHNR and CDR2 FQNEAQ (reference sequence). CDR3 amino acids: CASSLAMGSTPLHF. CDR3 DNA: TGTGCCAGCAGCTTAGCGATGGGTAGCACACCCCTCCACTTT.

V gene TRBV6-6 combines with J gene TRBJ1-1; possibly TRBD1 for D (6 bases). V lost 2 bases to trimming and J lost 2 bases, with 12 bases between them. CDR3 length: 15 amino acids. Germline V lookup: CDR1 MNHNY, CDR2 SVGAGI (reference sequence). The CDR3: CASSYEGRGNTEAFF. In DNA, the CDR3 is TGTGCCAGCAGTTACGAGGGCAGGGGAAACACTGAAGCTTTCTTT.

This clone was counted once. The genes are TRBV9 and TRBJ1-3; TRBD1 might be the D (5 bases). The CDR3 loop spans 15 amino acids. V gave up 3 bases and J gave up 0 bases, with 10 bases separating them. Per germline, CDR1 SGDLS and CDR2 YYNGEE. The CDR3 nucleotides read TGTGCCAGCAGCGAGGGGACGGCCTCTGGAAACACCATATATTTT. It codes for CASSEGTASGNTIYF.

Of note for this clone: Other DNA sequences in this sample translate to the same CDR3. The chain links TRBV4-1 to TRBJ1-5; 11 nucleotides align to TRBD1. From germline, CDR1 is MGHRA and CDR2 YSYEKL. V trimming: 0 bases; J trimming: 2 bases; junction bases outside the gene matches: 0. There are 16 residues in the CDR3. In DNA form, the CDR3 reads TGCGCCAGCAGCCAAGAGGGACAGGGGGGCAATCAGCCCCAGCATTTT. Protein: CASSQEGQGGNQPQHF.

V gene TRBV6-6 combines with J gene TRBJ1-1, with a possible D match to TRBD1 (6 bases). From germline, CDR1 is MNHNY and CDR2 SVGAGI (reference sequence). This CDR3 is built from 14 residues. V lost 7 bases, J lost 5 bases, and 17 bases lay in between. CDR3 in DNA: TGTGCCAGCACTCTCAGGGGCTGGGGAACTGAAGCTTTCTTT. The encoded protein is CASTLRGWGTEAFF.

This chain connects TRBV6-5 to TRBJ2-1; 7 bases are shared with TRBD1. Trimming took 8 bases from V and 4 from J; bases not matched to a gene: 5. Germline V gene sequence: CDR1 MNHEY, CDR2 SVGAGI. This CDR3 comprises 13 residues. CDR3 amino acids: CASEEDRYNEQFF. The CDR3 DNA follows: TGTGCCAGCGAAGAGGACAGGTACAATGAGCAGTTCTTC.

CDR3 DNA sequence: TGTGCCAGCAGTTACATGGGACAGGAGCGTATTCAGTACTTC. Protein: CASSYMGQERIQYF. The V call is TRBV6-6, the J call TRBJ2-4, with 8 positions matching TRBD1. The length of the CDR3 is 14 residues. Trimming removed 2 bases from V and 10 bases from J; junction bases left unmatched: 7. The germline V gene has CDR1 MNHNY and CDR2 SVGAGI (reference sequence).

This chain connects TRBV11-2 to TRBJ1-4; TRBD1 matches at 7 bases. V lost 4 bases and J lost 8; bases outside the gene matches: 13. The CDR3 runs 16 residues. Germline CDR1 reads SGHAT; CDR2 reads FQNNGV. The CDR3 reads CASSSNRGISGEKLFF. CDR3 DNA sequence: TGTGCCAGCAGCTCTAACAGGGGAATTTCTGGAGAAAAACTGTTTTTT. The full variable domain, rest sourced from reference TRBV11-2 and TRBJ1-4, is EAGVAQSPRYKIIEKRQSVAFWCNPISGHATLYWYQQILGQGPKLLIQFQNNGVVDDSQLPKDRFSAERLKGVDSTLKIQPAKLEDSAVYLCASSSNRGISGEKLFFGSGTQLSVL.

In DNA form, the CDR3 reads TGTGCCAGCAGATTAGTTGGGAGAGAAGAGGATGAGCAGTTCTTC. As protein: CASRLVGREEDEQFF. This chain uses TRBV5-6 with TRBJ2-1, with D possibly being TRBD2 (5 bases). Germline CDR1 and CDR2: SGHDT and YYEEEE. The CDR3 has 15 amino acids. V shed 5 bases and J shed 8 bases, with 20 bases lying between them.

This clone came up a few times. The V gene is TRBV19, the J gene TRBJ1-2; D may be TRBD1 (6 bases). CDR3 length: 17 residues. V was cut by 3 bases and J by 2 bases, with 19 bases left in between. CDR1 is LNHDA and CDR2 is SQIVND in the germline V gene (reference sequence). The CDR3 spells CASSISIPQGSNYGYTF. The CDR3 nucleotides are TGTGCCAGTAGTATTTCAATACCCCAGGGGAGCAACTATGGCTACACCTTC.

V is TRBV3-1 (or the pseudogene TRBV3-2) and J is TRBJ1-2; no clear D gene. In germline, CDR1 is LGHDT, CDR2 YNNKEL (reference sequence). Between the trimmed V and J ends, which lost 1 base and 1 base, there was a span of 7 bases. The CDR3 extends over 14 amino acids. The CDR3 sequence: CASSQGEVNYGYTF. The CDR3 DNA reads TGTGCCAGCAGCCAAGGGGAGGTTAACTATGGCTACACCTTC.

This clone came up a few times. The chain links TRBV11-3 to TRBJ1-1; D gene unclear. Germline V CDR1 and CDR2: SGHNT, YENEEA. V was pared by 4 bases and J by 2 bases, with 8 bases between. This CDR3 has 13 amino acids. The CDR3 DNA reads as TGTGCCAGCAGCTCAGAGGGTAACACTGAAGCTTTCTTT. Translation: CASSSEGNTEAFF.

In this sample, this clone turned up once. The chain employs TRBV28 and TRBJ1-5; D is undetermined. CDR1 MDHEN and CDR2 SYDVKM come from the germline V gene. The CDR3 spans 13 residues. V was clipped by 5 bases and J by 7 bases, with 12 bases between them. CDR3 sequence (DNA): TGTGCCAGCAGTCCCTTGAACGGCCAGCCCCAGCATTTT. This gives the protein CASSPLNGQPQHF.

V and J are TRBV18 and TRBJ2-1; 8 nucleotides match TRBD1. Germline CDR1 and CDR2: KGHSH and LQKENI. V shed 5 bases, J shed 1 base, and the junction held 7 bases outside the gene matches. The CDR3 has 16 amino acids. CDR3 amino acids: CASSTRTGSSYNEQFF. CDR3 bases: TGTGCCAGCTCAACTAGGACAGGGTCTTCCTACAATGAGCAGTTCTTC.

This chain connects TRBV18 to TRBJ1-2; possible D gene TRBD1, 6 bases. Germline V gene sequence: CDR1 KGHSH, CDR2 LQKENI. The CDR3 totals 15 residues. Trimming took off 2 bases at V and 4 bases at J, with 14 bases between the two ends. The CDR3 is CASSPSMDSPYGYTF. CDR3 coding DNA: TGTGCCAGCTCACCATCGATGGACAGCCCCTATGGCTACACCTTC.